These T cell receptor beta chains were read from a single sample in a study of cytomegalovirus exposure and HLA in healthy donors. Using immunoSEQ multiplex PCR, the repertoire was profiled, and TCRdb retains in-frame clones only, with some absent. The sample has 150,000 to 200,000 clones. The sequenced material came from PBMCs. The source of these receptors is a young woman in good health and CMV-seropositive. Both conserved end residues are part of each CDR3. Fields, in order: D gene, J gene, V gene, CDR3 DNA, CDR3 protein. D genes are given only for firm matches.

>TRBD1|TRBJ2-7|TRBV2
TGTGCCAGCAGTGAACAGGGGGAAACCTACGAGCAGTACTTC
CASSEQGETYEQYF
>.|TRBJ2-3|TRBV5-1
TGCGCCAGCAGCTTTAGCGGCCAAGCGGGAGATACGCAGTATTTT
CASSFSGQAGDTQYF
>TRBD2|TRBJ2-7|TRBV7-2
TGTGCCAGCAGCTTAGTAGTCGGGGGGGCCTACGAGCAGTACTTC
CASSLVVGGAYEQYF
>.|TRBJ1-1|TRBV6-1
TGTGCCAGCAGTATAAAACCGGGGAACACTGAAGCTTTCTTT
CASSIKPGNTEAFF
>.|TRBJ2-1|TRBV7-2
TGTGCCAGCAGCTTAGTTGGGGGCCGCTACAATGAGCAGTTCTTC
CASSLVGGRYNEQFF
>TRBD2|TRBJ2-7|TRBV4-1
TGCGCCAGCAGCCAAGGTAACGGGAGGGGCTACGAGCAGTACTTC
CASSQGNGRGYEQYF
>.|TRBJ2-3|TRBV29-1
TGCAGCGTTGAAGTGGCATCCGATACGCAGTATTTT
CSVEVASDTQYF
>TRBD2|TRBJ2-1|TRBV13
TGTGCCAGCAGCTTAGTAGCGGGAGGGCCGCCCTACAATGAGCAGTTCTTC
CASSLVAGGPPYNEQFF
>.|TRBJ1-1|TRBV10-3
TGTGCCATCAGCGGACAGTTGAACACTGAAGCTTTCTTT
CAISGQLNTEAFF
>TRBD1|TRBJ1-1|TRBV6-6
TGTGCCAGCAGTTGGCGGGACAGGGGTGAAGCTTTCTTT
CASSWRDRGEAFF
>TRBD2|TRBJ2-3|TRBV29-1
TGCAGCGTTGACCAGCGGGGTCTCACAGATACGCAGTATTTT
CSVDQRGLTDTQYF
>TRBD1|TRBJ2-1|TRBV5-4
TGTGCCAGCAGGGGGGACAGGGCGAACAATGAGCAGTTCTTC
CASRGDRANNEQFF
>TRBD2|TRBJ2-1|TRBV7-9
TGTGCCAGCAGCCCCCGGACTAGCGGCTCATCGGGCAATGAGCAGTTCTTC
CASSPRTSGSSGNEQFF
>.|TRBJ1-1|TRBV18
TGTGCCAGCTCACCGTCGAGGGCCTTCAACACTGAAGCTTTCTTT
CASSPSRAFNTEAFF
>TRBD1|TRBJ1-3|TRBV4-2
TGTGCCAGCAGCCCCGACAGGGCGCCTGGAAACACCATATATTTT
CASSPDRAPGNTIYF
>.|TRBJ1-6|TRBV13
TGTGCCAGCAGCTTCACAGATCAGGATTCACCCCTCCACTTT
CASSFTDQDSPLHF
>.|TRBJ1-2|TRBV25-1
TGTGCCAGCAGTGTCGGGGAGACTAGCTATGGCTACACCTTC
CASSVGETSYGYTF
>TRBD1|TRBJ2-1|TRBV7-2
TGTGCCAGCAGCCCAGACCCGACAGGGGGCTCGTTGAATGAGCAGTTCTTC
CASSPDPTGGSLNEQFF
>TRBD2|TRBJ2-3|TRBV11-2
TGTGCCAGCAGCCGGGGACTAGCGGGGATAGATACGCAGTATTTT
CASSRGLAGIDTQYF
>TRBD2|TRBJ2-2|TRBV18
TGTGCCAGCTCACCAGGGCTAGCGGAGAACACCGGGGAGCTGTTTTTT
CASSPGLAENTGELFF
>TRBD1|TRBJ1-1|TRBV4-2
TGTGCCAGCAGCCAAGCTGGACAGGGGCCGAACACTGAAGCTTTCTTT
CASSQAGQGPNTEAFF
>.|TRBJ1-2|TRBV18
TGTGCCAGCTCACCACCGATTGCCCGGTATGGCTACACCTTC
CASSPPIARYGYTF
>.|TRBJ1-1|TRBV7-8
TGTGCCAGCAGACTAAATTCGTGGAACACTGAAGCTTTCTTT
CASRLNSWNTEAFF
>TRBD2|TRBJ2-1|TRBV27
TGTGCCAGCAGTCCGCTAGCGGGCGGGAGTTACAATGAGCAGTTCTTC
CASSPLAGGSYNEQFF
>TRBD1|TRBJ1-2|TRBV7-9
TGTGCCAGCAGCCTGACAGGGTCCTATGGCTACACCTTC
CASSLTGSYGYTF
>TRBD2|TRBJ2-3|TRBV5-1
TGCGCCAGCAGCCCGAGAAGAACTAGCGGGGGGTCCCGCACAGATACGCAGTATTTT
CASSPRRTSGGSRTDTQYF
>TRBD1|TRBJ1-1|TRBV7-2
TGTGCCAGCAGCTTAGGGACAGGGGGCAGGACTGAAGCTTTCTTT
CASSLGTGGRTEAFF